This TCR beta chain was found in a study of graft-versus-host responses after intestinal transplantation. The data were produced by immunoSEQ multiplex PCR, yet TCRdb's version contains in-frame clones alone and is incomplete. In the table there are fewer than 90,000 clones, over 90% of which are singletons. Germline values: CDR1 SGHRS, CDR2 YFSETQ. The V end lost 4 bases, the J end lost 0 bases, and 13 bases lay between the germline ends. The CDR3 loop spans 15 amino acids. General study points: Among circulating GvH clones, peak levels were associated with early post-transplant declines in HvG clones.

A word on this clone: What it binds is not known.

This sequence was found in a human donor who was the organ donor for an intestinal transplant. The specimen was unstimulated CD4+ T cells sorted from spleen or lymph node cells, collected before transplant. The chain recombines TRBV5-1 with TRBJ1-1; perhaps TRBD1 as D (5 bases). The CDR3: CASSPGLIMNTEAFF. The CDR3 DNA is TGCGCCAGCAGCCCGGGACTGATCATGAACACTGAAGCTTTCTTT.